This entry features one T cell receptor beta chain sequence. Its antigen is as yet unknown. The sample belongs to a study of OX40 agonist ivuxolimab in advanced cancers. Study details: An agonistic anti-OX40 (CD134) antibody, ivuxolimab, was used to treat the patients.

Enrollment shut out patients with autoimmune disease history or systemic immunosuppression. Study-wide results and limits: At doses 0.1 to 3.0 mg/kg, CD4+ and CD8+ clones expanded. It was not determined which antigens were specifically recognized by the peripheral T cells that had undergone clonal expansion.

Profiling relied on immunoSEQ multiplex PCR, and the TCRdb table lists in-frame clones only, not all of them. The sample holds roughly 70,000 clones, 89% seen once. Germline V lookup: CDR1 SQVTM, CDR2 ANQGSEA. This CDR3 contains 13 residues. V lost 4 bases to trimming and J lost 6 bases; unmatched junction nucleotides: 6. The chain joins TRBV29-1 to TRBJ2-3; 8 nucleotides line up with TRBD2. The sequencing here drew on CD4+ or CD8+ T cells sorted from blood, taken in a trial of the OX40 agonist ivuxolimab. The TCR originated in an adult with an advanced solid tumor such as melanoma, head and neck, liver or kidney cancer. The CDR3 DNA follows: TGCAGCGTTGTTAGGCGGGGGGCGGATACGCAGTATTTT. Its translation: CSVVRRGADTQYF.